The 11 T cell receptor beta chains given below trace back to one sample, sequenced in a study of identical twins. TCRdb re-called the 5' RACE reads through MiXCR, storing one row per CDR3 protein. The table includes about 530,000 distinct CDR3 sequences, nearly 15% detected once. Separately, the same data were catalogued under a study of yellow fever vaccine responses in identical twins.

Input material: CD4+ T cells sorted from blood. The receptors shown here come from a woman aged 18-29 years in good health.

This chain joins TRBV7-8 and TRBJ2-7; 9 nucleotides match TRBD2. CDR3 size: 16 residues. The germline gives CDR1 SGHVS, CDR2 FQNEAQ. V lost 4 bases to trimming and J lost 1 base; unmatched junction nucleotides: 8. This CDR3 reads CASSSRLREGSYEQYF. Written as DNA, the CDR3 is TGTGCCAGCAGCTCCAGATTGCGGGAGGGGTCCTACGAGCAGTACTTC.

This clonotype was counted ten times or more. The chain joins TRBV29-1 to TRBJ2-7, with TRBD2 matching 7 bases. Germline trimming cut 8 bases from V and 6 bases from J; bases unmatched to any gene: 7. Germline-derived CDR1 and CDR2 are SQVTM and ANQGSEA. The length of the CDR3 is 11 residues. The CDR3, as DNA: TGCAGCTCAGATGTAGCGGGCGAGCAGTACTTC. Translating it yields CSSDVAGEQYF.

The sample holds many counts of this clonotype. The chain has TRBV12-3 or TRBV12-4 and TRBJ2-5, with 8 bases that match TRBD2. Unmatched junction bases numbered 2, after V lost 4 bases and J lost 1 base. The CDR3 contains 14 residues. The CDR3 here is CASSSTSAQETQYF. CDR3 DNA: TGTGCCAGCAGTTCGACTAGCGCCCAAGAGACCCAGTACTTC.

The chain combines TRBV29-1 with TRBJ2-1; 9 bases align to TRBD2. Germline V gene data show CDR1 as SQVTM and CDR2 as ANQGSEA. The CDR3 covers 15 residues. Trimming removed 2 bases from V and 9 bases from J; junction bases left unmatched: 11. The CDR3 sequence is CSVEQRLAGSGEQFF. The CDR3 nucleotides read TGCAGCGTTGAACAAAGGCTAGCGGGATCCGGTGAGCAGTTCTTC.

The CDR3 is CASSYTRWDTNSPLHF. In nucleotides, the CDR3 is TGTGCCAGCAGTTACACGAGGTGGGACACCAATTCACCCCTCCACTTT. The V gene is TRBV6-5, the J gene TRBJ1-6, with D possibly matching TRBD1 (6 bases). The CDR3 runs to 16 residues. The V gene lost 2 bases and the J gene lost 7 bases, with 15 bases spanning the gap. CDR1 MNHEY and CDR2 SVGAGI come from the germline V gene.

This clonotype was counted at least ten times. This chain links TRBV5-6 with TRBJ2-1, with 7 bases lining up with TRBD2. Germline V gene data show CDR1 as SGHDT and CDR2 as YYEEEE. The length of the CDR3 is 15 residues. V shed 4 bases and J 9 bases; nucleotides not matched to a gene: 13. This CDR3 is CASSIRTRVKGEQFF. In DNA form, the CDR3 reads TGTGCCAGCAGCATCCGGACTAGGGTTAAGGGTGAGCAGTTCTTC.

This clonotype was seen more than once but under ten times. The chain uses TRBV20-1 and TRBJ1-2; 8 nucleotides agree with TRBD1. This CDR3 is built from 14 residues. The J segment lost 6 bases and the V segment lost 5 bases, leaving 11 bases of the junction unmatched. The germline V gene encodes CDR1 DFQATT and CDR2 SNEGSKA (reference sequence). Here the CDR3 reads CSAPLRGRGHGYTF. The CDR3 nucleotides are TGCAGTGCTCCCCTCCGGGGCAGGGGGCATGGCTACACCTTC.

This chain connects TRBV9 to TRBJ2-3; D ambiguous. Trimming cost V 0 bases and J 7 bases, with 6 bases left between them. The V gene's germline CDR1 is SGDLS and CDR2 YYNGEE. The CDR3 spans 12 residues. DNA of the CDR3: TGTGCCAGCAGCGTAGCGCTAAATACGCAGTATTTT. Translation: CASSVALNTQYF.

This chain uses TRBV28 with TRBJ2-3; TRBD2 aligns across 9 bases. The germline gives CDR1 MDHEN, CDR2 SYDVKM. This CDR3 has 16 amino acids. The V gene end was trimmed by 6 bases and the J gene end by 3 bases; junction bases not matched to a gene: 10. The CDR3 sequence: CASSDTSGFGTDTQYF. The CDR3 nucleotides read TGTGCCAGCAGCGACACTAGCGGGTTTGGGACAGATACGCAGTATTTT.

This clonotype was counted only a few times. This chain connects TRBV20-1 to TRBJ1-1; D gene uncertain. The germline V and J ends were trimmed by 3 bases and 0 bases, with 11 bases remaining between them. The germline V gene has CDR1 DFQATT and CDR2 SNEGSKA (reference sequence). The length of the CDR3 is 14 residues. The CDR3 loop is CSASWQALNTEAFF. CDR3 bases: TGCAGTGCTAGTTGGCAGGCCCTGAACACTGAAGCTTTCTTT.

In its sample, this clonotype was seen a few times. V usage is TRBV2 and J usage is TRBJ2-1; D may be TRBD1 or TRBD2 (5 bases each). Between the trimmed V and J ends, which lost 5 bases and 5 bases, there was a span of 16 bases. Germline V lookup: CDR1 SNHLY, CDR2 FYNNEI. There are 15 residues in the CDR3. CDR3 protein: CASSRDLWENNEQFF. The DNA for the CDR3 is TGTGCCAGCAGTAGGGACCTTTGGGAAAACAATGAGCAGTTCTTC. Filled out from reference TRBV2 and TRBJ2-1, the complete variable domain reads EPEVTQTPSHQVTQMGQEVILRCVPISNHLYFYWYRQILGQKVEFLVSFYNNEISEKSEIFDDQFSVERPDGSNFTLKIRSTKLEDSAMYFCASSRDLWENNEQFFGPGTRLTVL.